This TCR beta chain appears in the sequencing data of a study of response to subunit inactivated influenza vaccine. One entry per CDR3 protein, called by TCRdb with MiXCR from the RT-PCR reads. Of 150,000 to 200,000 distinct CDR3 sequences in the sample, about 12% were seen once. These data were also reused for a study on T cells expressing NK-cell markers. That study reports: Template switching by 5'RACE with UMIs generated the TCR beta cDNA. Within several experiments, an anti-gamma-delta TCR antibody kept the sorting limited to alpha-beta TCR T cells.

This specimen was CD8+ T cells sorted from PBMCs, taken 12 days after vaccination. The origin of this receptor is a man in his fifties or sixties who received an inactivated influenza vaccine.

The chain's CDR3 is CASSSGTGWGYGYTF. CDR3 sequence (DNA): TGCGCCAGCAGCTCCGGGACAGGGTGGGGCTATGGCTACACCTTC. The J gene is TRBJ1-2, the V gene TRBV5-1, with TRBD1 matching 9 bases. The trim removed 3 bases at V and 4 bases at J, leaving 7 bases unmatched. This CDR3 spans 15 amino acids. Germline CDR1 SGHRS, CDR2 YFSETQ.